This T cell receptor (beta chain) was found in a study of cytomegalovirus exposure and HLA in healthy donors. Broader study findings: Published work reported that the classifier diagnosed cytomegalovirus status with high specificity and sensitivity. Three chains tied to CMV proved CMV antigen-specific in vitro. First-cohort TCR clusters tended to co-occur in the 130 or so validation repertoires, a later analysis found.

Germline CDR1 and CDR2: ENHRY and SYGVKD. The CDR3 consists of 11 residues. V was pared by 5 bases and J by 10 bases, with 9 bases between. Notes on this clone: The antigen remains unidentified.

Sequencing was performed with immunoSEQ multiplex PCR; in TCRdb, only in-frame clones are kept and a portion is missing. The data contain roughly 250,000 clones, approximately 83% of them seen just once; the ten biggest clones take up around 1.2%. The rearrangement joins TRBV10-3 to TRBJ2-1; D is unclear. The TCR originated in a woman in her 30s in good health and CMV-seropositive. The sequenced material came from PBMCs. The CDR3 bases are TGTGCCATCAGTTCGTTCCAGGAGCAGTTCTTC. Amino acids: CAISSFQEQFF.